The next 15 T cell receptor beta chains were all read from a single sample in a study of T cells in Graves' hyperthyroidism and ophthalmopathy (dated 2019 in TCRdb). The library was produced with multiplex PCR. The instrument given in TCRdb is Illumina HiSeq 2000. The TCR beta CDR3 regions were amplified from RNA transcripts. For the first round of RT-PCR on the TCR CDR3, the HTBI primer set was used together with the Qiagen OneStep RT-PCR kit. Clones were called with MiXCR by TCRdb after fastp trimmed the public reads at Q25, and only in-frame beta chains were retained. CDR3 protein duplicates are merged, each entry listing the most common genes and DNA. The sample table contains approximately 610,000 distinct CDR3 sequences; only one count was recorded for over 15% of them. Of the sample, around 18% falls within the top ten clones. Input material: blood. These receptors came from a woman aged 18 to 35 with Graves' hyperthyroidism.

Remarks on this clonotype: Being one base from a much bigger clone, this may be a read error. V gene TRBV11-2 combines with J gene TRBJ2-1, with D tentatively TRBD1 (6 bases). Trimming removed 1 base at V and 10 bases at J, with 17 bases between. The CDR3 spans 15 residues. Germline V CDR1 and CDR2: SGHAT, FQNNGV. CDR3: CASSLVGGEPYEQFF. The CDR3 DNA is TGTGCCAGCAGCTTAGTAGGGGGTGAACCCTACGAGCAGTTCTTC.

This clonotype was observed a handful of times. V and J are TRBV11-3 and TRBJ2-2; D uncertain. The CDR3 runs 13 residues. V lost 4 bases and J 4 bases, leaving 7 bases between the germline ends. Germline V CDR1 and CDR2: SGHNT, YENEEA. In DNA form, the CDR3 reads TGTGCCAGCAGCTCAGTGACCACCGGGGAGCTGTTTTTT. Translating it yields CASSSVTTGELFF.

This clonotype showed up just a few times. The chain combines TRBV12-3 or TRBV12-4 with TRBJ2-1, with 13 bases lining up with TRBD2. This CDR3 contains 19 residues. J gave up 0 bases and V 5 bases, and 10 bases lay outside the gene matches. The CDR3 DNA is TGTGCCAGCAGTGCTTCCCCGGGGACTAGCGGGGTCTCCTACAATGAGCAGTTCTTC. Protein product: CASSASPGTSGVSYNEQFF.

This clonotype was seen at least ten times. The chain combines TRBV7-3 with TRBJ2-3, with D perhaps TRBD2 (5 bases). Trimming left V 5 bases short and J 4 bases short, with 7 bases between. The V gene's germline CDR1 is SGHTA and CDR2 FQGTGA. This CDR3 has 12 residues. CDR3 in DNA: TGTGCCAGCAGCCGGGATTCAGATACGCAGTATTTT. Its protein is CASSRDSDTQYF.

A few counts support this clonotype. The V gene is TRBV4-3, the J gene TRBJ1-2; no reliable D call. Germline V CDR1 and CDR2: LGHNA, YSLEER. Trimming pared 0 bases from V and 8 bases from J, leaving 10 bases between. The CDR3 runs 13 residues. The CDR3 region is CASSQEKGWGYTF. The CDR3, as DNA: TGCGCCAGCAGCCAAGAAAAGGGATGGGGCTACACCTTC.

This clonotype was detected only a few times. In nucleotides, the CDR3 is TGTGCCATCAGTGCCGGGGACTATGCCGAGCAGTACTTC. Its protein product is CAISAGDYAEQYF. This rearrangement joins TRBV10-3 to TRBJ2-7; 7 bases align to TRBD2. Per germline, CDR1 ENHRY and CDR2 SYGVKD. The CDR3 totals 13 residues. Trimming cost V 4 bases and J 6 bases; bases outside gene matches: 6.

There are many counts of this clonotype. This sequence joins TRBV28 and TRBJ2-1; TRBD2 agrees at 10 bases. Germline assignment: CDR1 MDHEN and CDR2 SYDVKM. This CDR3 spans 12 amino acids. Unmatched junction bases numbered 2, after V lost 5 bases and J lost 10 bases. The CDR3 reads CASSQGLAEQFF. The CDR3 DNA reads as TGTGCCAGCAGTCAGGGACTAGCGGAGCAGTTCTTC.

The chain is built from TRBV5-6 and TRBJ2-6; TRBD1 aligns across 8 bases. Germline V gives CDR1 SGHDT, CDR2 YYEEEE. After removal of 0 bases from V and 0 bases from J, the junction contained 8 bases not matched to a gene. This CDR3 comprises 19 residues. CDR3 DNA sequence: TGTGCCAGCAGCTTGGGCAGGGGGCGGTCGACCTCTGGGGCCAACGTCCTGACTTTC. Translated, it gives CASSLGRGRSTSGANVLTF.

This clonotype turned up a few times. As the CDR3 is not closed by the conserved phenylalanine or tryptophan, this likely results from a read error. The rearrangement links TRBV28 to TRBJ2-5; the match to TRBD2 covers 12 bases. Germline V gene lookup returns CDR1 MDHEN and CDR2 SYDVKM. The CDR3 spans 16 residues. J lost 0 bases, V lost 6 bases, and 5 bases had no gene match. Here the CDR3 reads CASRGRLAGDQETQYS. For the CDR3, the DNA is TGTGCCAGCAGGGGCCGACTAGCGGGGGACCAAGAGACCCAGTACTCC.

This clonotype has a count of ten or more. The J gene is TRBJ2-7, the V gene TRBV12-3 or TRBV12-4; TRBD1 agrees at 7 bases. The CDR3 loop spans 12 amino acids. Trimming removed 5 bases from V and 7 bases from J; junction bases left unmatched: 5. The CDR3 is CASSDHRGEQYF. The CDR3 DNA is TGTGCCAGCAGTGACCACAGGGGTGAGCAGTACTTC.

The gene calls are TRBV18 and TRBJ2-5, with a possible D match to TRBD1 (5 bases). Germline CDR1 and CDR2: KGHSH and LQKENI. CDR3 length equals 17 residues. V was pared by 3 bases and J by 3 bases, with 20 bases between. The CDR3 nucleotides are TGTGCCAGCTCACCCGATCTTGCAGGGATGGCCAAAGAGACCCAGTACTTC. It specifies CASSPDLAGMAKETQYF.

This chain links TRBV7-2 with TRBJ2-7; 9 bases map to TRBD2. From germline, CDR1 is SGHTA and CDR2 FQGNSA. This CDR3 contains 15 residues. Unmatched junction bases numbered 6, after V lost 0 bases and J lost 6 bases. CDR3 nucleotides: TGTGCCAGCAGCTTAGCTTGGCGGGAGGGCCGCGAGCAGTACTTC. It is translated as CASSLAWREGREQYF.

This sequence joins TRBV5-5 and TRBJ2-7; no definite D call. Germline lookup yields CDR1 SGHKS and CDR2 YYEKEE (reference sequence). The CDR3 consists of 12 residues. The V and J ends lost 2 bases and 6 bases respectively, with 9 bases between them. CDR3 protein: CASSLLRTEQYF. CDR3 nucleotides: TGTGCCAGCAGCTTATTACGTACCGAGCAGTACTTC. Supplemented by reference TRBV5-5 and TRBJ2-7, the full variable domain reads DAGVTQSPTHLIKTRGQQVTLRCSPISGHKSVSWYQQVLGQGPQFIFQYYEKEERGRGNFPDRFSARQFPNYSSELNVNALLLGDSALYLCASSLLRTEQYFGPGTRLTVT.

This clonotype was detected only a few times. The rearrangement links TRBV6-6 to TRBJ1-3; the D gene is possibly TRBD1 (5 bases). Germline lookup yields CDR1 MNHNY and CDR2 SVGAGI (reference sequence). This CDR3 has 15 amino acids. The V end lost 0 bases, the J end lost 4 bases, and 10 bases lay between the germline ends. The CDR3 region is CASSYSGEAGNTIYF. In DNA form, the CDR3 reads TGTGCCAGCAGTTACTCGGGGGAGGCGGGAAACACCATATATTTT.

This clonotype was seen ten or more times. V gene TRBV6-2 or TRBV6-3 combines with J gene TRBJ1-5, with D tentatively TRBD1 (6 bases). The CDR3 totals 15 residues. V dropped 10 bases and J dropped 3 bases, with 19 bases sitting between them. The germline V gene has CDR1 MNHEY and CDR2 SVGEGT. The CDR3 loop is CATNHQTGFNQPQHF. The CDR3 coding sequence is TGTGCCACCAATCATCAAACAGGGTTCAATCAGCCCCAGCATTTT.